Listed below are T cell receptor beta chains from one sample, sequenced in a study of blood T cell repertoires in COVID-19. Sequenced by immunoSEQ multiplex PCR; TCRdb stores in-frame clones only, minus some. The sample records 250,000 or so clones, 89% being singletons. Material for sequencing was peripheral blood. Every receptor here comes from a woman aged 40 to 50 who had recovered from COVID-19. The CDR3 runs from the conserved cysteine through the conserved F or W. The D gene is left open where the match is weak. Size values are once, few and many counts, or a class for expanded clones, and some rows have none.

j_gene	v_gene	abundance	d_gene	CDR3nt	CDR3aa
TRBJ2-1	TRBV7-9	few	-	TGTGCCAGCAGCTTAGCGAACCCGGGGAATGAGCAGTTCTTC	CASSLANPGNEQFF
TRBJ1-1	TRBV2	-	-	TGTGCCGGATCAGAGGACCAGGAGGACACTGAAGCTTTCTTT	CAGSEDQEDTEAFF
TRBJ1-5	TRBV2	-	-	TGTGCCAGCAGTGTGATGCAGGGAGGTCAGCCCCAGCATTTT	CASSVMQGGQPQHF
TRBJ2-5	TRBV5-1	-	TRBD2	TGCGCCAGCAGCTTGATCGGCGGGGGAACCCAAGAGACCCAGTACTTC	CASSLIGGGTQETQYF
TRBJ1-2	TRBV5-1	-	-	TGCGCCAGCAGCGGAATGGAGGGGAGGTATGGCTACACCTTC	CASSGMEGRYGYTF
TRBJ2-1	TRBV29-1	-	TRBD2	TGCAGCGTTGAACGGACTAGCGGGATTTACAATGAGCAGTTCTTC	CSVERTSGIYNEQFF
TRBJ2-5	TRBV5-1	-	TRBD2	TGCGCCAGCAGCCTCCTGCGAGCGGGAGGGCCGAGAGAGACCCAGTACTTC	CASSLLRAGGPRETQYF
TRBJ2-3	TRBV7-8	-	TRBD2	TGTGCCAGCAGCTCCGGACTAGCGGGGGGCACAGATACGCAGTATTTT	CASSSGLAGGTDTQYF
TRBJ2-5	TRBV7-2	-	-	TGTGCCAGCAGCTTAGTGGGCGAGACCCAGTACTTC	CASSLVGETQYF
TRBJ1-4	TRBV3-1/TRBV3-2	-	-	TGTGCCAGCAGCCCCCCTCTCGGGGGTAACGAAAAACTGTTTTTT	CASSPPLGGNEKLFF
TRBJ2-2	TRBV7-2	-	-	TGTGCCAGCAGCCCCCAGAGGCTTCGGGACGGGGAGCTGTTTTTT	CASSPQRLRDGELFF
TRBJ2-1	TRBV7-2	-	-	TGTGCCAGCAGCTTACGGTCCGGACTTATGAATGAGCAGTTCTTC	CASSLRSGLMNEQFF
TRBJ1-1	TRBV5-6	-	TRBD1	TGTGCCAGCAGCTTGGCCTACGGACAGGTTACTCCAACTTTCTTT	CASSLAYGQVTPTFF
TRBJ2-1	TRBV10-1	-	-	TGCGCCAGCAGTGAGACGGAGGGCTCCTACAATGAGCAGTTCTTC	CASSETEGSYNEQFF
TRBJ2-5	TRBV29-1	-	-	TGCAGCGCGTTCTCAGTGACCCAGTACTTC	CSAFSVTQYF
TRBJ2-1	TRBV10-3	-	TRBD2	TGTGCCATTTTGAGCGGGAGGGCCAATGAGCAGTTCTTC	CAILSGRANEQFF
TRBJ1-5	TRBV6-1	-	TRBD1	TGTGCCAGCAGTGAACAGGGGGATCAGCCCCAGCATTTT	CASSEQGDQPQHF
TRBJ1-5	TRBV7-2	-	-	TGTGCCAGCAGCTTTGCTGGGGGGGTTCAGCCCCAGCATTTT	CASSFAGGVQPQHF
TRBJ2-1	TRBV7-9	-	-	TGTGCCAGCAGCAAGGGCGGGGACAATGAGCAGTTCTTC	CASSKGGDNEQFF
TRBJ2-2	TRBV6-5	-	-	TGTGCCAGCAGTTTAATACAGGGGAACACCGGGGAGCTGTTTTTT	CASSLIQGNTGELFF
TRBJ1-3	TRBV6-2/TRBV6-3	-	TRBD1	TGTGCCAGCAGTTCCATCGGACAGGGGGCCTCTGGAAACACCATATATTTT	CASSSIGQGASGNTIYF
TRBJ2-3	TRBV19	-	TRBD2	TGTGCCAGTAGTAAACGACTAGCGGGAGCAGATACGCAGTATTTT	CASSKRLAGADTQYF
TRBJ2-1	TRBV18	few	-	TGTGCCAGCTCACCATATGGACTGTCAAATGAGCAGTTCTTC	CASSPYGLSNEQFF
TRBJ2-2	TRBV24-1	-	TRBD1	TGTGCCACCAGTGATTCAACCCGGGACAGGGCGAACACCGGGGAGCTGTTTTTT	CATSDSTRDRANTGELFF
TRBJ1-6	TRBV2	-	-	TGTGCCAGCAAGCACGACAGGTCCAATAATTCACCCCTCCACTTT	CASKHDRSNNSPLHF
TRBJ2-2	TRBV20-1	-	-	TGCAGTGCTAGTTCCGACAGGCAACCGAACACCGGGGAGCTGTTTTTT	CSASSDRQPNTGELFF
TRBJ2-3	TRBV3-1/TRBV3-2	-	TRBD2	TGTGCCAGCAGCCCTCTAGCGGGAGTCACAGATACGCAGTATTTT	CASSPLAGVTDTQYF
TRBJ1-2	TRBV9	-	-	TGTGCCAGCAGCGTAGCCTCGGGGGGCATGGGGTATGGCTACACCTTC	CASSVASGGMGYGYTF
TRBJ1-2	TRBV6-5	-	TRBD1	TGTGCCAGCAGCCCGCAGGGGGCGTGGGCCGGCTACACCTTC	CASSPQGAWAGYTF
TRBJ1-3	TRBV13	-	-	TGTGCCAGCAGCCTCGGTGAGGGCCTCTCTGGAAACACCATATATTTT	CASSLGEGLSGNTIYF
TRBJ2-3	TRBV19	-	TRBD1	TGTGCCAGCACACCAGGACAGGGGGACACAGATACGCAGTATTTT	CASTPGQGDTDTQYF
TRBJ2-1	TRBV2	-	-	TGTGCCAGCAGTGTAAGGGGCAGAGACAATGAGCAGTTCTTC	CASSVRGRDNEQFF
TRBJ2-1	TRBV27	-	-	TGTGCCAGCAGTTTCGAGGGGGATGAGCAGTTCTTC	CASSFEGDEQFF
TRBJ1-2	TRBV4-1	-	-	TGCGCCAGCAGCCAAAATAGGGGTAGTGGCTACACCTTC	CASSQNRGSGYTF
TRBJ2-1	TRBV10-3	-	-	TGTGCCATCAGTGAGTCTGTAGGGGCAGCCAATGAGCAGTTCTTC	CAISESVGAANEQFF
TRBJ1-1	TRBV18	-	TRBD1	TGTGCCAGCTCACAAAAGACAGGGTTCACTGAAGCTTTCTTT	CASSQKTGFTEAFF